The clone carrying this TCR beta chain was observed at least ten times. The antigen remains undetermined. This record comes from a study of naive and memory T cell subsets. Four subsets defined by CD45RA and CD27 were sorted after CD3, CD4, CD8 and live/dead staining. Sorting gates: effector memory CD45RA-CD27-, EMRA CD45RA+CD27-. Germline lookup yields CDR1 MNHEY and CDR2 SMNVEV (reference sequence). The CDR3 sequence is 15 residues long. V was clipped by 3 bases and J by 4 bases; unmatched bases: 6. The beta constant-region primer was an equimolar mix of two oligonucleotides covering TRBC1 and TRBC2. Four rounds of PCR amplified the ligated cDNA using nested alpha and beta constant-region primers plus SP2. Ligation attached a single-stranded oligonucleotide with a 12-nucleotide UMI and the SP2 primer to the cDNA 3' end. From the UMI-ligation and nested PCR reads, TCRdb called clonotypes with MiXCR, one entry per CDR3 protein. The sample yields several hundred distinct CDR3 sequences, 14% seen once.

Study-wide findings and caveats: In CD4 and CD8 cells, diversity dropped from naive through EMRA.

The receptor was isolated from a human donor in good health. V usage is TRBV27 and J usage is TRBJ2-5, with 9 bases that match TRBD1. The sequencing sample was made of CD8+ TEMRA cells from blood. The subset denotes: effector memory re-expressing CD45RA, CD45RA+ CD27-. CDR3 DNA: TGTGCCAGCAGTTTTCAACAGGGGGCCTCAGAGACCCAGTACTTC. Translated: CASSFQQGASETQYF.